This note documents a single T cell receptor (beta chain) sequence. Its antigen remains unknown. Germline values: CDR1 SGHTA, CDR2 FQGTGA. CDR3 length: 15 residues. The V gene lost 2 bases and the J gene lost 1 base, with 10 bases spanning the gap. The sample originates from a study of OX40 agonist ivuxolimab in advanced cancers. Findings and limits, study-wide: Researchers report that CD8+ T cells had, on average, more expanded clones than CD4+.

On cycle 4 day 1 and cycle 7 day 1, as well as at baseline, blood was sampled. Clones were sequenced by immunoSEQ multiplex PCR, and TCRdb holds only the in-frame ones, with some missing. This sample carries around 100,000 clones, less than 95% of them seen once, and the ten largest clones take 0.5% to 0.65%. The source material was CD4+ or CD8+ T cells sorted from blood, sampled in a trial of the OX40 agonist ivuxolimab. The sequence was obtained from an adult with an advanced solid tumor such as melanoma, head and neck, liver or kidney cancer. The chain carries TRBV7-3 and TRBJ2-3, with TRBD1 as a possible D gene (6 bases). In DNA, the CDR3 is TGTGCCAGCAGCTTAGACCCAGGGGGCACAGATACGCAGTATTTT. Amino acid sequence: CASSLDPGGTDTQYF.